This paragraph covers one T cell receptor beta chain sequence. The source of the sample is a study of identical twins. This CDR3 has 12 amino acids. Trimming removed 4 bases from V and 4 bases from J, with 8 bases in between. Germline CDR1 reads DFQATT; CDR2 reads SNEGSKA (reference sequence). TCRdb re-derived calls from the 5' RACE reads in MiXCR, one entry per CDR3 protein. Of about 700,000 distinct CDR3 sequences in the sample, 8.6% were seen once. The same sample was also studied in work on yellow fever vaccine responses in identical twins.

Source material: PBMCs. The chain links TRBV20-1 to TRBJ1-5; D is perhaps TRBD1 (6 bases). The origin of this receptor is a woman aged 18-29 years in good health. The CDR3 is CSANRVNQPQHF. For the CDR3, the DNA is TGCAGTGCTAACAGGGTGAATCAGCCCCAGCATTTT.